The 28 T cell receptor beta chains below were found in one sample sequenced in a study of vaccination effects on CD4 cells after COVID-19. Their cognate antigens are unknown. TCRdb's table, derived via immunoSEQ multiplex PCR, lists solely in-frame clones and lacks some. This table has fewer than 65,000 clones, roughly four fifths appearing once. Before any sequencing was done, the ViraFEST assay used viral peptide pools to expand antigen-specific CD4+ T cells. Subsequent to a culture period of about ten days, CD4+ T cells were isolated. The sequences come from CD4+ T cells from PBMCs cultured with HCoV-229E spike peptides, collected before COVID-19 vaccination. The receptors stem from a human donor who received a COVID-19 vaccine.

V gene TRBV2 combines with J gene TRBJ1-1; 7 bases fit TRBD1. Germline values: CDR1 SNHLY, CDR2 FYNNEI. Germline trimming cut 0 bases from V and 1 base from J; bases unmatched to any gene: 11. The CDR3 has 18 amino acids. CDR3 region: CASSEALLGTGENTEAFF. In DNA, the CDR3 is TGTGCCAGCAGTGAAGCGCTTCTAGGTACAGGGGAGAACACTGAAGCTTTCTTT.

J is TRBJ1-1 and V is TRBV7-3; 8 nucleotides agree with TRBD1. The CDR3 consists of 14 residues. Germline CDR1 and CDR2: SGHTA and FQGTGA. The J segment lost 4 bases and the V segment lost 5 bases, leaving 6 bases of the junction unmatched. The CDR3 nucleotides read TGTGCCAGCAGCCCCCAGGGGGCGGTCACTGAAGCTTTCTTT. It translates to CASSPQGAVTEAFF.

This clone came up once. This rearrangement joins TRBV6-5 to TRBJ1-2, with TRBD1 matching 12 bases. This CDR3 is 15 amino acids long. Trimming removed 8 bases from V and 8 bases from J; junction bases left unmatched: 12. The germline V gene encodes CDR1 MNHEY and CDR2 SVGAGI. Here the CDR3 reads CASGSPGTGGVGYTF. The CDR3, as DNA: TGTGCCAGCGGTAGTCCCGGGACAGGGGGCGTAGGCTACACCTTC.

V gene TRBV6-5 combines with J gene TRBJ1-4, with 9 positions matching TRBD1. CDR1 MNHEY and CDR2 SVGAGI come from the germline V gene. The CDR3 length is 15 residues. The junction had 2 bases not matched to a gene; V was cut back by 0 bases and J by 6 bases. The CDR3 protein is CASSYSGTGHEKLFF. CDR3 nucleotides: TGTGCCAGCAGTTACTCCGGGACAGGGCATGAAAAACTGTTTTTT.

The rearrangement uses TRBV28 and TRBJ2-2; D perhaps matches TRBD1 (6 bases). Germline V lookup: CDR1 MDHEN, CDR2 SYDVKM. The ends were cut back, 5 bases at V and 4 bases at J, with 14 bases in the middle. The CDR3 runs 15 residues. In DNA, the CDR3 is TGTGCCAGCAGTAACACCGGGACACTCACCGGGGAGCTGTTTTTT. Encoded protein: CASSNTGTLTGELFF.

This chain uses TRBV28 with TRBJ2-2; the match to TRBD2 covers 8 bases. The CDR3 spans 14 residues. V was pared by 6 bases and J by 5 bases, with 5 bases of the junction left unmatched. Germline V lookup: CDR1 MDHEN, CDR2 SYDVKM. CDR3 sequence: CASRAGGSTGELFF. In nucleotides, the CDR3 is TGTGCCAGCAGGGCGGGGGGCTCAACCGGGGAGCTGTTTTTT.

The chain combines TRBV6-6 with TRBJ1-5; D is possibly TRBD1 (5 bases). The germline V gene encodes CDR1 MNHNY and CDR2 SVGAGI (reference sequence). With 6 bases removed from V and 1 base from J, the gap between germline ends came to 16 bases. This CDR3 is built from 16 residues. Written as DNA, the CDR3 is TGTGCCAGCAGACGAGCGACAGAGCTGAGCAATCAGCCCCAGCATTTT. Protein: CASRRATELSNQPQHF.

J is TRBJ2-2 and V is TRBV18, with D maybe TRBD1 (5 bases). The V gene's germline CDR1 is KGHSH and CDR2 LQKENI. This CDR3 region has 16 residues. V lost 5 bases and J 1 base, leaving 14 bases between the germline ends. CDR3 region: CASSGREGVNTGELFF. CDR3 DNA: TGTGCCAGCTCAGGCCGAGAAGGGGTGAACACCGGGGAGCTGTTTTTT. Filled out from reference TRBV18 and TRBJ2-2, the complete variable domain reads NAGVMQNPRHLVRRRGQEARLRCSPMKGHSHVYWYRQLPEEGLKFMVYLQKENIIDESGMPKERFSAEFPKEGPSILRIQQVVRGDSAAYFCASSGREGVNTGELFFGEGSRLTVL.

The CDR3 loop reads CASSEASSSYEQYV. The CDR3 DNA reads TGTGCCAGCAGTGAAGCCTCTAGCTCCTACGAGCAGTACGTC. This sequence joins TRBV6-1 and TRBJ2-7; D remains unclear. CDR3 length: 14 residues. Trimming cost V 0 bases and J 0 bases, with 6 bases left between them. Germline-derived CDR1 and CDR2 are MNHNS and SASEGT.

The genes are TRBV3-1 (or the pseudogene TRBV3-2) and TRBJ1-5, with D unclear. The CDR3 sequence is 12 residues long. V lost 1 base and J 7 bases, leaving 5 bases between the germline ends. Germline CDR1 and CDR2: LGHDT and YNNKEL (reference sequence). As DNA, the CDR3 is TGTGCCAGCAGCCAAGGACGCCAGCCCCAGCATTTT. Its translation is CASSQGRQPQHF.

This chain connects TRBV20-1 to TRBJ2-5, with TRBD1 identical over 7 bases. The CDR3 is 12 amino acids. J lost 4 bases, V lost 3 bases, and 2 bases had no gene match. Germline CDR1 and CDR2: DFQATT and SNEGSKA (reference sequence). Here the CDR3 DNA reads TGCAGTGCTAGTCCAGGGGGAGAGACCCAGTACTTC. It is translated as CSASPGGETQYF.

This clone was picked up one time. J is TRBJ1-2 and V is TRBV29-1; D not certain. V lost 7 bases, J lost 0 bases, and 15 bases lay in between. The CDR3 has 14 amino acids. Germline CDR1 reads SQVTM; CDR2 reads ANQGSEA. CDR3: CSARTTDTNYGYTF. Here the CDR3 DNA reads TGCAGCGCCAGGACGACCGATACTAACTATGGCTACACCTTC.

CDR3 nucleotide sequence: TGTGCCATTCTAAACAGGGGTACCGGGGAGCTGTTTTTT. This sequence encodes CAILNRGTGELFF. The chain joins TRBV7-3 to TRBJ2-2; the match to TRBD1 covers 7 bases. The CDR3 has 13 residues. V shed 10 bases and J 5 bases; nucleotides not matched to a gene: 7. Germline CDR1 SGHTA, CDR2 FQGTGA.

V gene TRBV18 combines with J gene TRBJ2-7; a possible D gene is TRBD1 (6 bases). Germline CDR1 reads KGHSH; CDR2 reads LQKENI. V was pared by 4 bases and J by 7 bases, with 20 bases between. This CDR3 is built from 15 residues. The CDR3 DNA reads as TGTGCCAGCTCACAGACAGGTCTCCTTGAAGGGGAGCAGTACGTC. Translated, it gives CASSQTGLLEGEQYV.

This chain uses TRBV28 with TRBJ1-2; tentative D call: TRBD1 (6 bases). Germline CDR1 and CDR2: MDHEN and SYDVKM. Trimming took 6 bases from V and 2 from J, leaving 13 bases between them. The CDR3 length is 14 residues. CDR3 residues: CASSLTGPNYGYTF. CDR3 DNA sequence: TGTGCCAGCAGCCTCACAGGGCCCAACTATGGCTACACCTTC.

In its sample, this clone was seen a few times. Other DNA sequences within the sample encode an identical CDR3. The rearrangement uses TRBV5-1 and TRBJ2-5; D is tentatively TRBD1 or TRBD2 (6 bases each). CDR3 length equals 13 residues. V was cut by 0 bases and J by 5 bases, with 8 bases left in between. Germline CDR1 SGHRS, CDR2 YFSETQ. The CDR3 nucleotides read TGCGCCAGCAGCTTGGGAGGGGGGGAGACCCAGTACTTC. Its protein product is CASSLGGGETQYF.

This chain uses TRBV7-2 with TRBJ2-7; D is unresolved. This CDR3 has 14 amino acids. The germline gives CDR1 SGHTA, CDR2 FQGNSA. V was clipped by 1 base and J by 0 bases, with 7 bases between them. CDR3 nucleotide sequence: TGTGCCAGCAGCTTAGTGCCCACCTCCTACGAGCAGTACGTC. Encoded protein: CASSLVPTSYEQYV.

The rearrangement uses TRBV6-5 and TRBJ1-6; no reliable D call. The CDR3 is 14 residues long. Germline V gene lookup returns CDR1 MNHEY and CDR2 SVGAGI. Trimming removed 7 bases at V and 10 bases at J, with 17 bases between. CDR3 nucleotides: TGTGCCAGCACCAGGCTTCAGGAAACATCACCCCTCCACTTT. This gives the protein CASTRLQETSPLHF.

The chain couples TRBV6-5 to TRBJ2-2; 7 nucleotides line up with TRBD1. The CDR3 totals 15 residues. V shed 5 bases and J 1 base; nucleotides not matched to a gene: 4. Germline V gene sequence: CDR1 MNHEY, CDR2 SVGAGI. CDR3 DNA sequence: TGTGCCAGCAGTAAGACAGGGATGAACACCGGGGAGCTGTTTTTT. Amino acids: CASSKTGMNTGELFF.

The chain uses TRBV9 and TRBJ2-5, with D maybe TRBD1 (6 bases). CDR1 is SGDLS, CDR2 YYNGEE, per germline. Trimming shortened V by 3 bases and J by 4 bases, and 10 bases separated the two germline ends. The CDR3 has 13 residues. CDR3 residues: CASSAQGTETQYF. The CDR3 region has the DNA TGTGCCAGCAGCGCACAGGGAACAGAGACCCAGTACTTC.

V is TRBV6-6 and J is TRBJ2-3, with TRBD2 matching over 16 bases. CDR3 size: 18 residues. Per germline, CDR1 MNHNY and CDR2 SVGAGI (reference sequence). The V gene end was trimmed by 5 bases and the J gene end by 2 bases; junction bases not matched to a gene: 7. CDR3 sequence (DNA): TGTGCCAGCAGTCCCGGGACTAGCGGGGGGGCCGACACAGATACGCAGTATTTT. Its translation is CASSPGTSGGADTDTQYF.

The rearrangement joins TRBV24-1 to TRBJ2-1; TRBD2 matches 12 bases. The germline CDR1 and CDR2 sequences are KGHDR and SFDVKD. Germline trimming cut 4 bases from V and 6 bases from J; bases unmatched to any gene: 6. The CDR3 sequence is 16 residues long. The CDR3 nucleotides are TGTGCCACCAGTGACCCCGGGACTAGCGGGTTCAATGAGCAGTTCTTC. Protein product: CATSDPGTSGFNEQFF.

The chain couples TRBV24-1 to TRBJ2-1; D unclear. CDR3 size: 13 residues. The germline V gene has CDR1 KGHDR and CDR2 SFDVKD. Trimming shortened V by 4 bases and J by 9 bases, and 12 bases separated the two germline ends. CDR3 region: CATSDPVPGEQFF. The CDR3 DNA reads TGTGCCACCAGTGACCCGGTCCCTGGTGAGCAGTTCTTC.

The CDR3 nucleotides read TGTGCCACCAGTGATCAGGACAGGGGTGACAATCAGCCCCAGCATTTT. Its protein product is CATSDQDRGDNQPQHF. The genes are TRBV24-1 and TRBJ1-5; 9 bases align to TRBD1. Germline CDR1 and CDR2: KGHDR and SFDVKD. The trim removed 3 bases at V and 3 bases at J, leaving 5 bases unmatched. This CDR3 is built from 16 residues.

The rearrangement links TRBV24-1 to TRBJ2-2, with no clear D. The CDR3 runs to 14 residues. Germline values: CDR1 KGHDR, CDR2 SFDVKD. The V end was cut by 3 bases, the J end by 4 bases, with 8 bases between. The CDR3 coding sequence is TGTGCCACCAGTGATGTTGTGGGCACCGGGGAGCTGTTTTTT. This codes for CATSDVVGTGELFF.

The V gene is TRBV19, the J gene TRBJ1-2; D is uncertain. Trimming cost V 10 bases and J 8 bases, with 20 bases left between them. The germline gives CDR1 LNHDA, CDR2 SQIVND (reference sequence). There are 13 residues in the CDR3. Written as DNA, the CDR3 is TGTGCCACCCTCATCGACCTAGTTCGGGGCTACACCTTC. Its translation is CATLIDLVRGYTF.

The rearrangement links TRBV4-1 to TRBJ2-3; 11 bases agree with TRBD2. V lost 0 bases and J lost 2; bases outside the gene matches: 4. This CDR3 has 17 amino acids. The germline gives CDR1 MGHRA, CDR2 YSYEKL. The CDR3: CASSQDGTSGPTDTQYF. CDR3 DNA sequence: TGCGCCAGCAGCCAAGATGGGACTAGCGGTCCCACAGATACGCAGTATTTT.

The chain combines TRBV6-5 with TRBJ1-1; tentative D call: TRBD1 (5 bases). The CDR3 consists of 14 residues. V shed 6 bases and J shed 10 bases, with 21 bases lying between them. Germline V gives CDR1 MNHEY, CDR2 SVGAGI. CDR3 protein: CASSPTMDTSGAFF. The CDR3 DNA reads as TGTGCCAGCAGCCCAACTATGGACACGTCTGGAGCTTTCTTT.